The 21 T cell receptor beta chains reported below all come from one sample, sequenced in a study of T cell changes during pregnancy in multiple sclerosis. Sequencing used immunoSEQ multiplex PCR; TCRdb keeps in-frame clones, though not all of them. Found here are fewer than 130,000 clones, more than 85% of them singletons; the top ten hold 3% to 3.5%. Sequenced here: peripheral blood, sampled after pregnancy. These receptors originate from a female donor with multiple sclerosis, enrolled in a pregnancy study.

The chain is built from TRBV11-2 and TRBJ2-5; D is perhaps TRBD2 (6 bases). CDR1 and CDR2 (germline): SGHAT, FQNNGV. Deletions cut 3 bases from V and 2 bases from J, with 7 bases between. The CDR3 spans 13 residues. The CDR3 DNA follows: TGTGCCAGCAGCTTGGGACTTCAAGAGACCCAGTACTTC. Residues: CASSLGLQETQYF.

The rearrangement joins TRBV11-3 to TRBJ2-2; D remains unclear. This CDR3 spans 14 amino acids. The V gene lost 0 bases and the J gene lost 6 bases, with 8 bases spanning the gap. The germline gives CDR1 SGHNT, CDR2 YENEEA. The CDR3 DNA reads TGTGCCAGCAGCTTAGACCCTAGTGCCGGGGAGCTGTTTTTT. It encodes CASSLDPSAGELFF.

This clone showed up just once. The chain carries TRBV4-1 and TRBJ2-5; D not resolved. The length of the CDR3 is 15 residues. CDR1 is MGHRA, CDR2 YSYEKL, per germline. The V end was cut by 0 bases, the J end by 1 base, with 9 bases between. In DNA, the CDR3 is TGCGCCAGCAGCCAAGATATCGGGTTCCAAGAGACCCAGTACTTC. Protein sequence: CASSQDIGFQETQYF.

The chain joins TRBV5-6 to TRBJ2-7; TRBD1 aligns across 9 bases. CDR3 length: 14 amino acids. Trimming removed 5 bases from V and 7 bases from J; junction bases left unmatched: 10. Germline CDR1 is SGHDT and CDR2 is YYEEEE. For the CDR3, the DNA is TGTGCCAGCAGTCCCGGGACAGGGATATGGGAGCAGTACTTC. Amino acids: CASSPGTGIWEQYF.

The J gene is TRBJ2-3, the V gene TRBV19; TRBD2 matches at 15 bases. The ends lost 4 bases at V and 3 bases at J; junction bases unmatched: 2. The germline V gene encodes CDR1 LNHDA and CDR2 SQIVND (reference sequence). This CDR3 comprises 16 residues. The CDR3 DNA follows: TGTGCCAGTAGTACTGGGACTAGCGGGGGGACAGATACGCAGTATTTT. Residues: CASSTGTSGGTDTQYF.

The chain couples TRBV5-1 to TRBJ2-2; weak D call: TRBD1 (5 bases). The CDR3 covers 17 residues. CDR1 and CDR2 (germline): SGHRS, YFSETQ. Deletions cut 2 bases from V and 3 bases from J, with 17 bases between. The CDR3 sequence is CASSFRALGIDTGELFF. CDR3 bases: TGCGCCAGCAGCTTCAGGGCTTTGGGGATCGACACCGGGGAGCTGTTTTTT. Filled out from reference TRBV5-1 and TRBJ2-2, the complete variable domain reads KAGVTQTPRYLIKTRGQQVTLSCSPISGHRSVSWYQQTPGQGLQFLFEYFSETQRNKGNFPGRFSGRQFSNSRSEMNVSTLELGDSALYLCASSFRALGIDTGELFFGEGSRLTVL.

The chain has TRBV29-1 and TRBJ1-2; TRBD1 aligns across 8 bases. This CDR3 contains 17 residues. The junction had 11 bases not matched to a gene; V was cut back by 0 bases and J by 2 bases. CDR1 and CDR2 (germline): SQVTM, ANQGSEA. DNA for the CDR3: TGCAGCGTTGAAGAAGAGGACAGGGTCGGGGGAAACTATGGCTACACCTTC. Its translation: CSVEEEDRVGGNYGYTF.

J is TRBJ1-4 and V is TRBV19, with 7 bases lining up with TRBD1. CDR1 and CDR2 (germline): LNHDA, SQIVND (reference sequence). V dropped 7 bases and J dropped 7; count of bases not matched to a gene: 9. The CDR3 totals 14 residues. The CDR3 DNA sequence: TGTGCCAGTATGATAATGACAGGGCCTGAAAAACTGTTTTTT. Amino acids: CASMIMTGPEKLFF.

The J gene is TRBJ1-1, the V gene TRBV27, with D possibly matching TRBD1 (6 bases). Germline lookup yields CDR1 MNHEY and CDR2 SMNVEV (reference sequence). The CDR3 runs 14 residues. The V gene lost 3 bases and the J gene lost 5 bases, with 13 bases spanning the gap. The CDR3 spells CASSFTGRETEAFF. CDR3 nucleotides: TGTGCCAGCAGTTTTACAGGGAGGGAGACTGAAGCTTTCTTT.

This clone is a singleton in its sample. J is TRBJ2-2 and V is TRBV11-2, with TRBD2 matching over 11 bases. The CDR3 covers 18 residues. The V gene end was trimmed by 1 base and the J gene end by 2 bases; junction bases not matched to a gene: 6. Germline V gene lookup returns CDR1 SGHAT and CDR2 FQNNGV. This CDR3 is CASSLVSGGADNTGELFF. CDR3 nucleotides: TGTGCCAGCAGCTTAGTTAGCGGGGGGGCTGATAACACCGGGGAGCTGTTTTTT.

The chain has TRBV2 and TRBJ1-2; D uncertain. Germline V lookup: CDR1 SNHLY, CDR2 FYNNEI. This CDR3 spans 13 amino acids. The V gene lost 11 bases and the J gene lost 2 bases, with 15 bases spanning the gap. The CDR3 reads CAGFGDMNYGYTF. CDR3 coding DNA: TGTGCCGGTTTCGGGGATATGAACTATGGCTACACCTTC.

The V gene is TRBV4-2, the J gene TRBJ1-2; D call uncertain. V gave up 0 bases and J gave up 0 bases, with 5 bases separating them. This CDR3 spans 14 amino acids. Germline V gene lookup returns CDR1 LGHNA and CDR2 YNFKEQ. CDR3 DNA: TGTGCCAGCAGCCAAGACAGAACTAACTATGGCTACACCTTC. Protein sequence: CASSQDRTNYGYTF.

The chain is built from TRBV19 and TRBJ1-4, with 9 bases aligning to TRBD1. Germline V CDR1 and CDR2: LNHDA, SQIVND (reference sequence). Unmatched junction bases numbered 8, after V lost 5 bases and J lost 7 bases. The CDR3 totals 15 residues. CDR3 residues: CASSAYGGQGEKLFF. CDR3 DNA sequence: TGTGCCAGTAGTGCCTACGGGGGACAGGGTGAAAAACTGTTTTTT.

V usage is TRBV7-9 and J usage is TRBJ1-2; 8 bases are shared with TRBD1. Losses at the gene ends were 0 bases for V and 1 base for J; bases not matched to a gene: 7. The CDR3 consists of 17 residues. From germline, CDR1 is SEHNR and CDR2 FQNEAQ (reference sequence). This CDR3 reads CASSLAQGQVYNYGYTF. CDR3 in DNA: TGTGCCAGCAGCTTAGCGCAGGGACAGGTTTATAACTATGGCTACACCTTC.

The chain couples TRBV6-5 to TRBJ2-3; weak D call: TRBD1 (6 bases). Germline loops: CDR1 MNHEY, CDR2 SVGAGI. V shed 3 bases and J shed 6 bases, with 10 bases lying between them. This CDR3 has 13 residues. CDR3: CASSYRGWDTQYF. The DNA for the CDR3 is TGTGCCAGCAGTTATAGGGGGTGGGATACGCAGTATTTT.

This sequence joins TRBV21-1 and TRBJ1-6. TRBV21-1 is described as a pseudogene. This CDR3 has 15 residues. The CDR3 DNA sequence: TGTGCCAGCAGCAAAAAGGATGCCGGGAATTCACCCCTCCACTTT. As protein: CASSKKDAGNSPLHF.

The chain has TRBV18 and TRBJ1-5, with D uncertain. The CDR3 extends over 16 amino acids. Germline lookup yields CDR1 KGHSH and CDR2 LQKENI. V lost 4 bases to trimming and J lost 3 bases, with 16 bases between them. The CDR3 loop is CASSLGSSAPNQPQHF. CDR3 DNA sequence: TGTGCCAGCTCACTGGGCTCTTCGGCCCCCAATCAGCCCCAGCATTTT. The full variable domain, rest sourced from reference TRBV18 and TRBJ1-5, is NAGVMQNPRHLVRRRGQEARLRCSPMKGHSHVYWYRQLPEEGLKFMVYLQKENIIDESGMPKERFSAEFPKEGPSILRIQQVVRGDSAAYFCASSLGSSAPNQPQHFGDGTRLSIL.

The rearrangement uses TRBV18 and TRBJ2-5; TRBD1 might be the D (6 bases). Germline lookup yields CDR1 KGHSH and CDR2 LQKENI. Trimming took off 3 bases at V and 2 bases at J, with 13 bases between the two ends. This CDR3 has 15 residues. CDR3 bases: TGTGCCAGCTCACCTACACCGACAGGACAAGAGACCCAGTACTTC. Protein sequence: CASSPTPTGQETQYF.

The rearrangement uses TRBV4-2 and TRBJ2-7; the D gene is possibly TRBD1 (6 bases). With 3 bases removed from V and 6 bases from J, the gap between germline ends came to 18 bases. Germline CDR1 is LGHNA and CDR2 is YNFKEQ. This CDR3 comprises 15 residues. CDR3 sequence (DNA): TGTGCCAGCAGCCAGGACAGCGGCGGGCCCGGCGAGCAGTACTTC. Translated: CASSQDSGGPGEQYF.

Here the CDR3 reads CASSGGDRGQVETQYF. CDR3 sequence (DNA): TGTGCCAGCAGTGGAGGGGACAGGGGGCAAGTAGAGACCCAGTACTTC. The V call is TRBV27, the J call TRBJ2-5, with 12 bases identical to TRBD1. The CDR3 runs 16 residues. J lost 4 bases, V lost 5 bases, and 8 bases had no gene match. Germline V CDR1 and CDR2: MNHEY, SMNVEV (reference sequence).

The chain employs TRBV9 and TRBJ2-3; 7 positions agree with TRBD2. Germline CDR1 SGDLS, CDR2 YYNGEE. The CDR3 has 15 amino acids. Trimming cost V 2 bases and J 2 bases; bases outside gene matches: 5. Here the CDR3 DNA reads TGTGCCAGCAGCGTTAGAGCGGGGTTCACAGATACGCAGTATTTT. Its protein product is CASSVRAGFTDTQYF.